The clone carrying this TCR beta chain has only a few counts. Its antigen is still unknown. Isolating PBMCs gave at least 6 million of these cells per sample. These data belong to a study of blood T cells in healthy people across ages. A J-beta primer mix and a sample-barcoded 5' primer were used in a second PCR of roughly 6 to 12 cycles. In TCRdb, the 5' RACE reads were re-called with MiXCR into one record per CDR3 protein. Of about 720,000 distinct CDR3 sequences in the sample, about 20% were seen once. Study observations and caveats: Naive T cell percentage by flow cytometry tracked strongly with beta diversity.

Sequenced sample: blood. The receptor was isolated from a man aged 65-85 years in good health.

The CDR3 nucleotides read TGTGCCAGCAGAGGACAGGGGCGAGGCAATCAGCCCCAGCATTTT. Protein product: CASRGQGRGNQPQHF. The chain joins TRBV6-2 or TRBV6-3 to TRBJ1-5, with 9 bases that match TRBD1. The germline CDR1 and CDR2 sequences are MNHEY and SVGEGT. This CDR3 spans 15 amino acids. Trimming took 6 bases from V and 2 from J; bases not matched to a gene: 5.